This is a list of T cell receptor beta chains from one sample in a study of T-cell memory formation after mild COVID-19. TCRdb re-called the 5' RACE reads with MiXCR, one entry per CDR3 protein. The table records fewer than 650,000 distinct CDR3 sequences, around 16% of them present only once. The sequenced sample was PBMCs or a T cell subset sorted from them (not recorded which). These receptor sequences come from an adult woman who had mild COVID-19 (a few samples of this study predate the infection). Cell type and time point are not known. Both conserved end residues are part of each CDR3. D genes are given only for firm matches. Size tells how often a clone was seen (once, few, many) or the class of an expanded clone, and some rows leave it out.

j_call: TRBJ1-1; v_call: TRBV7-9; d_call: -; clone_size: -; cdr3_aa: CASSFGAEAFF; cdr3_nt: TGTGCCAGCAGCTTCGGGGCTGAAGCTTTCTTT
j_call: TRBJ1-1; v_call: TRBV20-1; d_call: -; clone_size: few; cdr3_aa: CSALFVTNTEAFF; cdr3_nt: TGCAGTGCTCTCTTTGTTACGAACACTGAAGCTTTCTTT
j_call: TRBJ1-2; v_call: TRBV12-3/TRBV12-4; d_call: -; clone_size: few; cdr3_aa: CASSEQGFHGYTF; cdr3_nt: TGTGCCAGCAGTGAGCAAGGGTTCCATGGCTACACCTTC
j_call: TRBJ2-7; v_call: TRBV14; d_call: -; clone_size: few; cdr3_aa: CASSQWRSSFYEQYF; cdr3_nt: TGTGCCAGCAGCCAATGGAGGTCATCGTTTTACGAGCAGTACTTC
j_call: TRBJ2-3; v_call: TRBV20-1; d_call: -; clone_size: few; cdr3_aa: CSARDVSTDTQYF; cdr3_nt: TGCAGTGCTAGGGACGTGAGCACAGATACGCAGTATTTT
j_call: TRBJ2-3; v_call: TRBV2; d_call: -; clone_size: -; cdr3_aa: CASRKADPRDTQYF; cdr3_nt: TGTGCCAGCAGGAAGGCAGACCCGCGAGATACGCAGTATTTT
j_call: TRBJ1-3; v_call: TRBV10-3; d_call: TRBD1; clone_size: -; cdr3_aa: CAISEGDSSGNTIYF; cdr3_nt: TGTGCCATCAGTGAAGGGGACAGCTCTGGAAACACCATATATTTT
j_call: TRBJ2-5; v_call: TRBV5-1; d_call: -; clone_size: few; cdr3_aa: CASSLVGLQETQYF; cdr3_nt: TGCGCCAGCAGCTTGGTTGGCCTCCAAGAGACCCAGTACTTC
j_call: TRBJ2-1; v_call: TRBV7-8; d_call: -; clone_size: -; cdr3_aa: CASSPWTTVLSYNEQFF; cdr3_nt: TGTGCCAGCAGCCCCTGGACTACCGTTCTCTCCTACAATGAGCAGTTCTTC
j_call: TRBJ2-1; v_call: TRBV12-3/TRBV12-4; d_call: -; clone_size: few; cdr3_aa: CASSFAGGNEQFF; cdr3_nt: TGTGCCAGCAGCTTTGCCGGGGGTAATGAGCAGTTCTTC
j_call: TRBJ2-2; v_call: TRBV5-1; d_call: TRBD1; clone_size: -; cdr3_aa: CASSLNTGGVTGELFF; cdr3_nt: TGCGCCAGCAGCTTGAATACAGGGGGCGTCACCGGGGAGCTGTTTTTT
j_call: TRBJ2-5; v_call: TRBV9; d_call: -; clone_size: -; cdr3_aa: CASSVGGTPRGETQYF; cdr3_nt: TGTGCCAGCAGCGTTGGCGGGACCCCCCGTGGGGAGACCCAGTACTTC
j_call: TRBJ2-5; v_call: TRBV5-1; d_call: -; clone_size: many; cdr3_aa: CASSSAPTVQETQYF; cdr3_nt: TGCGCCAGCAGCTCAGCCCCGACTGTCCAAGAGACCCAGTACTTC